This T cell receptor (beta chain) was obtained from a study of spatial heterogeneity in lung cancer (dated by TCRdb to the late 2010s). As for the study more broadly: More beta-chain than alpha-chain transcripts were consistently detected, likely reflecting higher beta-chain transcript abundance. At surgery, hundreds of tumor regions, around 64 matched nontumor lung samples and 56 PBMC samples were TCR-sequenced for both alpha and beta chains. The study quantitatively compared TCR alpha and beta repertoires across multiple tumor regions, matched nontumor lung and blood in non-small cell lung cancer. The study linked features of the TCR repertoire to counts of nonsynonymous mutations, which were determined by whole-exome sequencing of tumor tissue. In the raw uncorrected reads, each unique combination of TCR and UMI appeared on average more than ten times.

Looking up the germline V gene yields CDR1 SGHTA and CDR2 FQGNSA. The CDR3, cysteine through phenylalanine, is 15 amino acids long. Kept here is only the CDR3 DNA, which spans 45 bases and is read in frame from base 1. V drops 1 base and J drops 4 bases, leaving 14 bases in between. The paper's findings and limits, for the study overall: Ubiquitous expanded tumor TCRs showed up in blood more often at tumor resection than at routine follow-up. Additional single-cell paired TCR alpha and beta sequencing was considered necessary to confirm, at a functional level, the hypothesis that regional TCRs recognize regional mutations.

About this clonotype: Its antigen is currently not known. Qualities for individual bases were not recorded, and no much larger clone is one base off.

The time point label of this sample denotes: sample taken at primary tumor resection. Whole RNA extracted from tumor and nontumor lung tissue, or from cryopreserved PBMC samples, was used for TCR sequencing without cell sorting. The donors were 60 to 80 patients from the lung TRACERx cohort who had early-stage, untreated non-small cell lung cancer. A patient was chosen for TCR sequencing only when enough RNA was available from at least two tumor regions. The method was 5' RACE. TCRdb records NextSeq 500 as the sequencer. The TCR library protocol attached a unique molecular identifier to each TCR cDNA molecule to allow correction of PCR and sequencing errors. Regarding the original processing steps: TCR identification, UMI-based error correction and CDR3 extraction were performed with Decombinator tools. Expanded TCRs were defined as those above a frequency of 2 per 1,000, corresponding to the top 1% of the tumor frequency distribution. Each repertoire was subsampled 100 times to 5,000 TCRs, after which Renyi diversity was computed with the R vegan package. CDR3 similarity networks were built from amino acid triplet string-kernel similarity, with CDR3s being connected when pairwise similarity was above 0.82. TCRdb redid the processing of the public reads, applying fastp at Q25 and MiXCR, and retained in-frame beta chains. CDR3 protein duplicates are merged, each entry listing the most common genes and DNA. V and J calls and clone size were set by TCRdb, not the authors. Here the sample has 85,000 to 100,000 distinct CDR3 sequences; approximately 12% occur a single time. The ten top clones hold about two fifths of the sample.

The sequence derives from a male donor with early-stage non-small cell lung cancer. This sample comprised PBMCs, obtained at surgery. Recombination connected TRBV7-2 to TRBJ2-7; the D gene cannot be resolved reliably. The CDR3 protein sequence reads: CASSLGWQVSYEQYF. Here is the DNA: TGTGCCAGCAGCTTAGGTTGGCAGGTGTCATACGAGCAGTACTTC.